The T cell receptor beta chain under discussion was sequenced for a study of T-cell reconstitution after alpha-beta-depleted transplantation in children. This clonotype was counted a few times. Antigen: not known. The library targeted TCRbeta and was prepared with unique molecular identifiers. TCRdb re-derived calls from the PCR reads in MiXCR, one entry per CDR3 protein. The table lists around 960,000 distinct CDR3 sequences, under 30% of them singletons, with over 25% in the top ten. The V and J ends lost 3 bases and 2 bases respectively, with 12 bases between them. Germline loops: CDR1 SGHDT, CDR2 YYEEEE. The CDR3 loop spans 14 amino acids. Whole-study results and caveats: After transplant, at about two months, alpha-beta T cells were reportedly derived from several hundred expanded graft clones. T-cell numbers and diversity one year post-transplant derived largely from freshly generated T cells. Several patients had high TCRbeta diversity at day 60; it came from surviving recipient T cells and thymic progenitors.

This chain uses TRBV5-6 with TRBJ2-7, with a possible D match to TRBD2 (6 bases). The receptor was derived from a boy in the first two years of life who had a stem cell transplant for SCID, so the T cells may come from the graft donor. The material sequenced was PBMCs, mostly from graft donor cells, taken 360 days after TCRalphabeta/CD19-depleted stem cell transplant. In nucleotides, the CDR3 is TGTGCCAGCAGCTGGAGGGACTTCACCTACGAGCAGTACTTC. It yields the protein CASSWRDFTYEQYF.